This T cell receptor beta chain came from a study of blood T cells in healthy people across ages. For the second PCR, which ran for roughly 6 to 12 cycles, a sample-barcoded 5' primer and a J-beta primer mix were used. MiXCR was run by TCRdb on the 5' RACE reads, yielding one entry per CDR3 protein. This table has about 1.7 million distinct CDR3 sequences, approximately 30% appearing once. The table lists this clonotype with a few counts. The antigen is unknown. Germline CDR1 SGHTA, CDR2 FQGTGA. The CDR3 spans 15 residues. V lost 5 bases and J lost 9; bases outside the gene matches: 10. Study-level findings and limits: No conclusive comparison of naive versus antigen-experienced cells was possible with unsorted PBMCs. Higher diversity and more naive CD4+ cells were features of long-lived donors, compared to aged donors. Per million T cells, the diversity of TCR beta decreased roughly linearly as age advanced.

This receptor was obtained from a young woman in good health. The chain couples TRBV7-3 to TRBJ2-1, with 10 positions matching TRBD2. The sequenced material came from blood. The DNA of the CDR3 is TGTGCCAGCAGCCCTCAGCGGGGGGGCCAGGCTGAGCAGTTCTTC. Translated: CASSPQRGGQAEQFF.